The present entry profiles one T cell receptor (beta chain) with its context. These data originate in a study of cytomegalovirus exposure and HLA in healthy donors. Vbeta (60) and Jbeta (13) primers were used in the PCR. Some clones are missing from TCRdb's copy, which holds only in-frame ones; the method was immunoSEQ multiplex PCR. The listing contains 220,000 or so clones. The receptor's source is a girl between 2 and 10 years old in good health and CMV-seropositive. Material for sequencing was PBMCs.

The CDR3 region has the DNA TGTGCCAGCAGTGAGGAGGGGGCCGGGGGCAATCAGCCCCAGCATTTT. Translated: CASSEEGAGGNQPQHF. The chain joins TRBV25-1 to TRBJ1-5; the match to TRBD1 covers 7 bases. The V and J ends lost 3 bases and 2 bases, in that order; junction bases with no gene match: 7. The CDR3 consists of 16 residues. Germline CDR1 MGHDK, CDR2 SYGVNS.